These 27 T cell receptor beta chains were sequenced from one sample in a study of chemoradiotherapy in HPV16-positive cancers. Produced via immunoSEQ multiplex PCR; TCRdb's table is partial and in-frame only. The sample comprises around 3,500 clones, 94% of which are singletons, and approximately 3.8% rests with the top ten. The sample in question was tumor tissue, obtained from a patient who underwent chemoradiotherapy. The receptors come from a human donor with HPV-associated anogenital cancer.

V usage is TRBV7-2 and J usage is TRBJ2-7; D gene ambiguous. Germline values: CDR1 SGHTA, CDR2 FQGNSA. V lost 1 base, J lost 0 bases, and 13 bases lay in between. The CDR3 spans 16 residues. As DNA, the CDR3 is TGTGCCAGCAGCTTAGGGTCCGGCGTCAGCTCCTACGAGCAGTACTTC. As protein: CASSLGSGVSSYEQYF.

The CDR3, as DNA: TGTGCTAGTGGTTTGAATAATCCAGAAACTCAGTATTTT. Amino acids: CASGLNNPETQYF. The chain couples TRBV12-5 to TRBJ2-3, with unresolved D. The CDR3 length is 13 residues. The V gene lost 2 bases and the J gene lost 12 bases, with 15 bases spanning the gap. Germline assignment: CDR1 LGHNT and CDR2 FRNRAP.

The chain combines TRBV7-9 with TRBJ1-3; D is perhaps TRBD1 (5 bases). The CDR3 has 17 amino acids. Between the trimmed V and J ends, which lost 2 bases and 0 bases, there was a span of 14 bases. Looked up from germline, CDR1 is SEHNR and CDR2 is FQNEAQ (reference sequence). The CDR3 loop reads CASSLRDLQSSGNTIYF. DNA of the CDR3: TGTGCCAGCAGCTTAAGGGACCTCCAGAGCTCTGGAAACACCATATATTTT.

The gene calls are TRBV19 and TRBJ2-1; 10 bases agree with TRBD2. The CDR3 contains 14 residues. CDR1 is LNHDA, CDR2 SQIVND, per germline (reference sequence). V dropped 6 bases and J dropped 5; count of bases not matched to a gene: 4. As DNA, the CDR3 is TGTGCCAGTAGCGGACTAGCGGTAGACAATGAGCAGTTCTTC. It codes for CASSGLAVDNEQFF.

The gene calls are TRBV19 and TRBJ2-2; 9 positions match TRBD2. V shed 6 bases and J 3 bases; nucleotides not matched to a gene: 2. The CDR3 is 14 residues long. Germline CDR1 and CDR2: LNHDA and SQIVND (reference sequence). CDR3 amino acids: CASSGTSYTGELFF. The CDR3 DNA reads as TGTGCCAGTAGCGGGACTAGCTACACCGGGGAGCTGTTTTTT. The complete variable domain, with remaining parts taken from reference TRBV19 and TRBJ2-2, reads DGGITQSPKYLFRKEGQNVTLSCEQNLNHDAMYWYRQDPGQGLRLIYYSQIVNDFQKGDIAEGYSVSREKKESFPLTVTSAQKNPTAFYLCASSGTSYTGELFFGEGSRLTVL.

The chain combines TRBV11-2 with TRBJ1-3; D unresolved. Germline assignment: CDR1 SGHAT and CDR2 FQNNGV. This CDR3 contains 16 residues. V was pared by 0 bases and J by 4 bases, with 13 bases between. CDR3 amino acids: CASSLDIRAGGNTIYF. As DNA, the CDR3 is TGTGCCAGCAGCTTAGATATCCGAGCTGGAGGAAACACCATATATTTT.

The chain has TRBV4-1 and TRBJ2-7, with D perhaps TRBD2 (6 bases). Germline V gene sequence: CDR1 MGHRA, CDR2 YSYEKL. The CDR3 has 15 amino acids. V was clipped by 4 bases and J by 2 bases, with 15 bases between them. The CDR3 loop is CASSPSSGLTYEQYF. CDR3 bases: TGCGCCAGCAGCCCATCATCGGGACTCACCTACGAGCAGTACTTC.

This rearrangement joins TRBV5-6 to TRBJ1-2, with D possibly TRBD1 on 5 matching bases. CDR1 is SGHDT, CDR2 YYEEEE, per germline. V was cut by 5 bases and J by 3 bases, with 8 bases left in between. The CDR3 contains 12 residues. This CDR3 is CASSKGYYGYTF. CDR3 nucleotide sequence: TGTGCCAGCAGTAAGGGGTACTATGGCTACACCTTC.

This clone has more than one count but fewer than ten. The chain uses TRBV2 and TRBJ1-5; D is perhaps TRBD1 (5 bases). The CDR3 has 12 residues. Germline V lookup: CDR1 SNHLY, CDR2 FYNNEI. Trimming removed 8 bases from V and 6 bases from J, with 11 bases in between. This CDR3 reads CASGFGGQPQHF. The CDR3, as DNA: TGTGCCAGCGGGTTCGGGGGTCAGCCCCAGCATTTT.

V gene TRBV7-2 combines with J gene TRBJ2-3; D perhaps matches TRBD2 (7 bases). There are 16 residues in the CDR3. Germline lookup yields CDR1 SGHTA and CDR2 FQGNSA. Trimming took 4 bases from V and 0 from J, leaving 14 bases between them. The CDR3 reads CASSWGGRFSTDTQYF. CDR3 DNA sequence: TGTGCCAGCAGCTGGGGGGGGCGGTTCAGCACAGATACGCAGTATTTT. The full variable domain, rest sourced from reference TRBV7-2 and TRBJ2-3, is GAGVSQSPSNKVTEKGKDVELRCDPISGHTALYWYRQSLGQGLEFLIYFQGNSAPDKSGLPSDRFSAERTGGSVSTLTIQRTQQEDSAVYLCASSWGGRFSTDTQYFGPGTRLTVL.

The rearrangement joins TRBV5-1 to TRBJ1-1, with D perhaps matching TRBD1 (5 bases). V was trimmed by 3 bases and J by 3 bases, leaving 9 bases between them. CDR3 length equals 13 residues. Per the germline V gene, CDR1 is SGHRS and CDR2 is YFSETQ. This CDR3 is CASSWTGDTEAFF. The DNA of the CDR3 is TGCGCCAGCAGCTGGACGGGGGACACTGAAGCTTTCTTT.

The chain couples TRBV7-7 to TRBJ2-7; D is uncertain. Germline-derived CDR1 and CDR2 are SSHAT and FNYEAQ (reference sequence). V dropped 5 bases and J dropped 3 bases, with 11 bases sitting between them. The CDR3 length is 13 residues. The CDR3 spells CASSPGTYYEQYF. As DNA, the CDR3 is TGTGCCAGCAGCCCGGGCACCTACTACGAGCAGTACTTC.

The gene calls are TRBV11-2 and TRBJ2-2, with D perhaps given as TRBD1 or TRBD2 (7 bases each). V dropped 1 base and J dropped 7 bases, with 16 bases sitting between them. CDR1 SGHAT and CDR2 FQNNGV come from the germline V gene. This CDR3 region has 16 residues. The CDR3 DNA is TGTGCCAGCAGCTTAGCCCCAGGGGGGGCCAGCGGGGAGCTGTTTTTT. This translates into CASSLAPGGASGELFF.

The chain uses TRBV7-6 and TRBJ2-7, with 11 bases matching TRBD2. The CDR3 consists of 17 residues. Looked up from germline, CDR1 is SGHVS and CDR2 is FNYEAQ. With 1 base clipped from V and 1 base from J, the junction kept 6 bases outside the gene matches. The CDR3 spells CASSLETGLAESYEQYF. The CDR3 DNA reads TGTGCCAGCAGCTTAGAGACGGGACTAGCGGAGTCCTACGAGCAGTACTTC.

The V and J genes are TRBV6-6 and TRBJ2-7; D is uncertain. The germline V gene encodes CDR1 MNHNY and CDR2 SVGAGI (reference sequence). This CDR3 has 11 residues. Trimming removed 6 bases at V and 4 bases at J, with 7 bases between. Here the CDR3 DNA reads TGTGCCAGCAGCTCTAATTACGAGCAGTACTTC. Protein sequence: CASSSNYEQYF.

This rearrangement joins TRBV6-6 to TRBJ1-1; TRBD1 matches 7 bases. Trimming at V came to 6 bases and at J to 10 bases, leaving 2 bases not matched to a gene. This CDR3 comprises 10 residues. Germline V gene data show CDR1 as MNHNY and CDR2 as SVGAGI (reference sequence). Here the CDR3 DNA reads TGTGCCAGCAGAGGGGGCGGAGCTTTCTTT. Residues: CASRGGGAFF.

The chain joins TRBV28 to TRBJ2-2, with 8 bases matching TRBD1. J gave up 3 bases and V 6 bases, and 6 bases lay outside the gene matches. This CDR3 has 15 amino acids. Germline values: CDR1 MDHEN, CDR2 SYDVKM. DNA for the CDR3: TGTGCCAGCAGCCCGGGGACAGGATACACCGGGGAGCTGTTTTTT. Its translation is CASSPGTGYTGELFF. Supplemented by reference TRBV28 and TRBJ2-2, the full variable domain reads DVKVTQSSRYLVKRTGEKVFLECVQDMDHENMFWYRQDPGLGLRLIYFSYDVKMKEKGDIPEGYSVSREKKERFSLILESASTNQTSMYLCASSPGTGYTGELFFGEGSRLTVL.

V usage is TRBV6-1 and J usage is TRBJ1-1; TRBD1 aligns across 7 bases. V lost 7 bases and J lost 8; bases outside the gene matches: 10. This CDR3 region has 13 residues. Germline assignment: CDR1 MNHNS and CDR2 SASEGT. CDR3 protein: CASMQDRQSEAFF. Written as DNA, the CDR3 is TGTGCCAGCATGCAGGACAGGCAATCAGAAGCTTTCTTT.

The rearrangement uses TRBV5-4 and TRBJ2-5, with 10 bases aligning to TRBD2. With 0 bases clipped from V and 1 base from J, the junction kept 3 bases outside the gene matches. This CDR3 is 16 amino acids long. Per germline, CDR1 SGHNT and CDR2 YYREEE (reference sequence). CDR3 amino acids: CASSLVLAGPQETQYF. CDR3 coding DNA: TGTGCCAGCAGCTTGGTACTAGCGGGACCCCAAGAGACCCAGTACTTC.

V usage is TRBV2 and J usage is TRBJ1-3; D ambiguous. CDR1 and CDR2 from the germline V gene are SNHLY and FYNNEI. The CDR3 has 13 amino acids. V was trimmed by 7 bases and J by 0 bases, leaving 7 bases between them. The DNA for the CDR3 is TGTGCCAGCAAGCTGCTCTCTGGAAACACCATATATTTT. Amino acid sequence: CASKLLSGNTIYF. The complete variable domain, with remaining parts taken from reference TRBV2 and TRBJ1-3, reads EPEVTQTPSHQVTQMGQEVILRCVPISNHLYFYWYRQILGQKVEFLVSFYNNEISEKSEIFDDQFSVERPDGSNFTLKIRSTKLEDSAMYFCASKLLSGNTIYFGEGSWLTVV.

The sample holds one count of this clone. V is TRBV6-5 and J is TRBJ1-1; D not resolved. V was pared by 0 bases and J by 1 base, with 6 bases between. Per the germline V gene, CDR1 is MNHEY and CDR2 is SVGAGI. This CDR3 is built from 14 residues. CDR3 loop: CASSYSYQNTEAFF. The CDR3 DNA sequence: TGTGCCAGCAGTTACTCGTACCAGAACACTGAAGCTTTCTTT.

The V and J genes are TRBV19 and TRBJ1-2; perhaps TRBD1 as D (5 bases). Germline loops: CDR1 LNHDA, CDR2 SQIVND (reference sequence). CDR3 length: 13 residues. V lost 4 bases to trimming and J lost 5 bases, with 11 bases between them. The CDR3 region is CASSTGTAYGYTF. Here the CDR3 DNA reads TGTGCCAGTAGTACCGGGACGGCTTATGGCTACACCTTC.

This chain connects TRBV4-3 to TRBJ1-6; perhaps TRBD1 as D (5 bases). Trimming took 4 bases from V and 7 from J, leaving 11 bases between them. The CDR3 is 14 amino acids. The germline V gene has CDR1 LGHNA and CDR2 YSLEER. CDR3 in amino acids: CASSLGARNSPLHF. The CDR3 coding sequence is TGCGCCAGCAGCCTAGGGGCTCGGAATTCACCCCTCCACTTT.

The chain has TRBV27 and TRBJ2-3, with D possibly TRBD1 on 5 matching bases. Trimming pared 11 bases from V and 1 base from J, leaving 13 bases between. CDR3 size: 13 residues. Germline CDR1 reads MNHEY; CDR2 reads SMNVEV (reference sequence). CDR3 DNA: TGTGCCGTCAGGGTAACGGGCACAGATACGCAGTATTTT. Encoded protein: CAVRVTGTDTQYF.

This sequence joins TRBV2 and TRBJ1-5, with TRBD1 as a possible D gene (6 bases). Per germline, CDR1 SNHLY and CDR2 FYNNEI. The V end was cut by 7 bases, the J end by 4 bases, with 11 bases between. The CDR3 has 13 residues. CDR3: CASNRVLNQPQHF. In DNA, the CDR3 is TGTGCCAGCAACAGGGTGCTAAATCAGCCCCAGCATTTT.

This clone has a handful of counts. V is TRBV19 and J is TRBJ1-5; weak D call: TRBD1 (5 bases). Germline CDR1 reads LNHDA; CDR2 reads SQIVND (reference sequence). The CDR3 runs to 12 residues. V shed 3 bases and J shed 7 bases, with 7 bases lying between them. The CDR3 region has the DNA TGTGCCAGTAGTATGGGGGTGCAGCCCCAGCATTTT. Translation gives CASSMGVQPQHF.

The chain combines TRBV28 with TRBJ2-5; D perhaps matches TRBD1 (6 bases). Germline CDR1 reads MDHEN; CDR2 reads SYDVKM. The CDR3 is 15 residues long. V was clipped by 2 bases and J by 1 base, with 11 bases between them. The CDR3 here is CASSLGGDPQETQYF. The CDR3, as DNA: TGTGCCAGCAGTTTAGGGGGCGACCCCCAAGAGACCCAGTACTTC.